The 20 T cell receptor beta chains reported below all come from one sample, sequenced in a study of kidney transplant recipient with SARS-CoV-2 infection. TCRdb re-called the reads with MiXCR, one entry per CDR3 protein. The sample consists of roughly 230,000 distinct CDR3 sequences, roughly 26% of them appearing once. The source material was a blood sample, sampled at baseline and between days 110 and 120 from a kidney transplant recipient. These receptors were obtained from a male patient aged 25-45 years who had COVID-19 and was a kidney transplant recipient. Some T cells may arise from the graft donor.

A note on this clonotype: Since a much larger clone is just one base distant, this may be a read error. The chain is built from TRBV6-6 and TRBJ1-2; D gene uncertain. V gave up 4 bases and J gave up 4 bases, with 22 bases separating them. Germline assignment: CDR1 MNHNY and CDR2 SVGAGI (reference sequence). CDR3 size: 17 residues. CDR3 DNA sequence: TGTGCCAGCAGTTGGGCAGTAGGTGGGAGAAAGACCTATGGCTACACCTTC. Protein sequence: CASSWAVGGRKTYGYTF.

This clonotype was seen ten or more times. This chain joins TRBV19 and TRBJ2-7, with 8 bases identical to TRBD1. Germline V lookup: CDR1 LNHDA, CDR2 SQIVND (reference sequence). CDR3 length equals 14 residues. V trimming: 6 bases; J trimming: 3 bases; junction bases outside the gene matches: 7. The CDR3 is CASSLHGQGYEQYF. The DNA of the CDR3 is TGTGCCAGTAGCCTCCACGGACAGGGCTACGAGCAGTACTTC.

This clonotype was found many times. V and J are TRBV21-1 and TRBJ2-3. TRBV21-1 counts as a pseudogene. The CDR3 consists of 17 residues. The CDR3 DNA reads TGTGCCAGCAGGGATATAGTAGCTACAGTCATGCAAGATACGCAGTATTTT. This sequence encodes CASRDIVATVMQDTQYF.

The CDR3: CASSLIQRHEQFF. The CDR3 nucleotides are TGTGCCAGCAGCTTAATCCAGCGACATGAGCAGTTCTTC. The J gene is TRBJ2-1, the V gene TRBV5-5; D not resolved. The length of the CDR3 is 13 residues. V gave up 2 bases and J gave up 8 bases, with 11 bases separating them. CDR1 SGHKS and CDR2 YYEKEE come from the germline V gene (reference sequence).

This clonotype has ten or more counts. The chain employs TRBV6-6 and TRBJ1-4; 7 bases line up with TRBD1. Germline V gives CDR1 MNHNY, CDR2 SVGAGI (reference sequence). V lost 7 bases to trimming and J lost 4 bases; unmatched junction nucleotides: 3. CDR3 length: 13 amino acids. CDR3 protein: CASTRDSNEKLFF. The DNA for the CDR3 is TGTGCCAGCACCCGGGACAGTAATGAAAAACTGTTTTTT.

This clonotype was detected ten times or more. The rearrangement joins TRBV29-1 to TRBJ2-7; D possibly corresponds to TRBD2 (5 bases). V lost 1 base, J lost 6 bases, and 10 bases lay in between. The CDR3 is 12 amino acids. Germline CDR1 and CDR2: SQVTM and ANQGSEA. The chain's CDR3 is CSVEVTEVEQYF. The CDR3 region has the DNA TGCAGCGTTGAAGTGACGGAGGTCGAGCAGTACTTC.

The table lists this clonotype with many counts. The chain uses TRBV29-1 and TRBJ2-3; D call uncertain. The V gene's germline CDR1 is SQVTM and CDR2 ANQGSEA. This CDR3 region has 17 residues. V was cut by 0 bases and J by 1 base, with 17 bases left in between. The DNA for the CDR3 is TGCAGCGTTGAAGATTGGTCCAGGTCACTCGGCACAGATACGCAGTATTTT. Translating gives CSVEDWSRSLGTDTQYF.

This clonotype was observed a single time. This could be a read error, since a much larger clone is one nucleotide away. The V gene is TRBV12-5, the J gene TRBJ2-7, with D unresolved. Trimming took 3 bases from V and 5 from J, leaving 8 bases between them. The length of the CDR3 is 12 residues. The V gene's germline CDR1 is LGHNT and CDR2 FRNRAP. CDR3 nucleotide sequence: TGTGCTAGTGGTTTCACGCCCCACGAGCAGTACTTC. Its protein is CASGFTPHEQYF.

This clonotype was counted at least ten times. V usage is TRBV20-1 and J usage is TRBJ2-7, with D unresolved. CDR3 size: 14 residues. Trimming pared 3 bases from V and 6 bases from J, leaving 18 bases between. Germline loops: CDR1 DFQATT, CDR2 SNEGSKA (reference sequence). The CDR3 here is CSARNMGSLREQYF. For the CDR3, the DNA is TGCAGTGCTAGGAATATGGGGTCTTTACGCGAGCAGTACTTC.

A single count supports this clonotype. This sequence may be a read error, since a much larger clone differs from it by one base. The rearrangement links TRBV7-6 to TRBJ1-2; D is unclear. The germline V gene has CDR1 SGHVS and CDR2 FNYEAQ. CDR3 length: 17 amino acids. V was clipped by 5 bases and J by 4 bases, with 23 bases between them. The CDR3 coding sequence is TGTGCCAGCAGCACTAGTTCTGGATCTCGAAAGACCTATGGCTACACCTTC. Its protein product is CASSTSSGSRKTYGYTF.

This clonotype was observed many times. The CDR3 protein is CASSAVSGRGAYEQYF. The DNA for the CDR3 is TGTGCCAGCAGTGCAGTCAGCGGGAGGGGAGCCTACGAGCAGTACTTC. The chain is built from TRBV6-5 and TRBJ2-7, with TRBD2 identical over 10 bases. Germline CDR1 reads MNHEY; CDR2 reads SVGAGI. The CDR3 sequence is 16 residues long. J lost 2 bases, V lost 5 bases, and 9 bases had no gene match.

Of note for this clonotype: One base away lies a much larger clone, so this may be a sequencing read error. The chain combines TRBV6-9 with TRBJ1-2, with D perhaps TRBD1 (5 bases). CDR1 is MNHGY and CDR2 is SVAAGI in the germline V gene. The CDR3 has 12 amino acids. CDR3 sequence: CTTDPGGYGYTF. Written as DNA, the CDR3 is TGTACCACCGACCCGGGGGGGTATGGCTACACCTTC.

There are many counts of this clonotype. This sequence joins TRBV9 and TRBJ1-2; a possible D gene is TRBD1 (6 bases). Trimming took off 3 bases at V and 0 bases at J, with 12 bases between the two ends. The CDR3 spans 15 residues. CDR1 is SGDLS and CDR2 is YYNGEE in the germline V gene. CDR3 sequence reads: CASSAVQGPNYGYTF. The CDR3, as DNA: TGTGCCAGCAGCGCCGTACAGGGACCTAACTATGGCTACACCTTC.

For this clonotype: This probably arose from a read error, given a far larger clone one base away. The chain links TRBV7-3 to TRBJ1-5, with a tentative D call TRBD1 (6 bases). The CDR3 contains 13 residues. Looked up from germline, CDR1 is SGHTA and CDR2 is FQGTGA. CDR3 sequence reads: CASNLQGGQPQHF. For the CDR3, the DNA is TGTGCCAGCAACTTACAGGGTGGTCAGCCCCAGCATTTT.

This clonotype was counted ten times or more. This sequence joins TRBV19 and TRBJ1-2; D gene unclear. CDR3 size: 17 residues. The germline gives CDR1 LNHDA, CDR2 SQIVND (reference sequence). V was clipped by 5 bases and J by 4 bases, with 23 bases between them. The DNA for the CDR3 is TGTGCCAGTAGTGTTGTCGTGACAAATCGAAAGACCTATGGCTACACCTTC. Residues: CASSVVVTNRKTYGYTF.

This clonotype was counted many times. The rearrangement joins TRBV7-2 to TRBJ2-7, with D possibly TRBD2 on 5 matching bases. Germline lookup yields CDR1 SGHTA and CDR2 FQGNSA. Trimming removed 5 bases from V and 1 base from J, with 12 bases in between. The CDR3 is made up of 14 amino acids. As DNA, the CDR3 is TGTGCCAGCAGCCTCGGACTGGGTTCCTACGAGCAGTACTTC. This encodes CASSLGLGSYEQYF. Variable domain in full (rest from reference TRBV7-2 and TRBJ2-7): GAGVSQSPSNKVTEKGKDVELRCDPISGHTALYWYRQSLGQGLEFLIYFQGNSAPDKSGLPSDRFSAERTGGSVSTLTIQRTQQEDSAVYLCASSLGLGSYEQYFGPGTRLTVT.

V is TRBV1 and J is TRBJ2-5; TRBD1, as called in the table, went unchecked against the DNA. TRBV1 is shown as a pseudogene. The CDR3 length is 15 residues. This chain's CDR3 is CTSSQDGQGGETQYF. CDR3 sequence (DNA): TGCACCAGCAGCCAAGATGGGCAGGGTGGGGAGACCCAGTACTTC.

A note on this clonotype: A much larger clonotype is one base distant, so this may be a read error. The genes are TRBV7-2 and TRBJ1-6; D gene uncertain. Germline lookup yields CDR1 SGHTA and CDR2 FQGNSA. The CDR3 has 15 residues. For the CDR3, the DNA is TGTGCCAGCAGCTTAGTTTCGGGGAATAATACACCCCTCCACTTT. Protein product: CASSLVSGNNTPLHF.

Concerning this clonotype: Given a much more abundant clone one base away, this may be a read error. The CDR3 bases are TGCGCCAGCAGCTTGGATCAATGGGACTATGGCTACGCCTTC. It is translated as CASSLDQWDYGYAF. The chain couples TRBV5-1 to TRBJ2-4; TRBD2 matches at 7 bases. Looked up from germline, CDR1 is SGHRS and CDR2 is YFSETQ. CDR3 length: 14 amino acids.

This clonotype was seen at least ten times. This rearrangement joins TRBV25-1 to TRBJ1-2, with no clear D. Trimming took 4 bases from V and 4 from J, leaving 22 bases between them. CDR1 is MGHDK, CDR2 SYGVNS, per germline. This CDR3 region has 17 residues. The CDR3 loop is CASSAHLELGKTYGYTF. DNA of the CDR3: TGTGCCAGCAGTGCTCACCTAGAACTGGGAAAGACCTATGGCTACACCTTC.